A single sample gave rise to the 20 T cell receptor beta chains below, sequenced in a study of OX40 agonist ivuxolimab in advanced cancers. Method: immunoSEQ multiplex PCR; TCRdb's copy keeps in-frame clones and lacks some. The data show 52,000 or so clones, around 82% seen once. The sequencing here drew on CD4+ or CD8+ T cells sorted from blood, taken in a trial of the OX40 agonist ivuxolimab. Receptors originate from an adult with an advanced solid tumor such as melanoma, head and neck, liver or kidney cancer.

The rearrangement uses TRBV5-5 and TRBJ1-2; D uncertain. The CDR3 totals 14 residues. Germline CDR1 is SGHKS and CDR2 is YYEKEE (reference sequence). V was pared by 1 base and J by 0 bases, with 7 bases between. CDR3 in amino acids: CASSLNTANYGYTF. The CDR3 DNA reads as TGTGCCAGCAGCTTGAACACCGCTAACTATGGCTACACCTTC.

This chain uses TRBV6-4 with TRBJ2-3, with TRBD2 matching 7 bases. The V and J ends lost 5 bases and 2 bases, in that order; junction bases with no gene match: 7. Germline V lookup: CDR1 MRHNA, CDR2 SNTAGT. CDR3 size: 15 residues. For the CDR3, the DNA is TGTGCCAGCAGTCCAAGGGACTACAACACAGATACGCAGTATTTT. Its translation: CASSPRDYNTDTQYF.

The chain recombines TRBV19 with TRBJ2-4, with TRBD2 identical over 11 bases. Trimming cost V 9 bases and J 2 bases; bases outside gene matches: 6. The CDR3 is made up of 15 amino acids. Germline loops: CDR1 LNHDA, CDR2 SQIVND (reference sequence). CDR3 in DNA: TGTGCCAGCTGTAGCGGGGGGGTAACCAAAAACATTCAGTACTTC. Translating it yields CASCSGGVTKNIQYF.

The J gene is TRBJ2-1, the V gene TRBV27, with 10 bases identical to TRBD2. The CDR3 extends over 14 amino acids. The V and J ends lost 8 bases and 6 bases, in that order; junction bases with no gene match: 7. The germline gives CDR1 MNHEY, CDR2 SMNVEV (reference sequence). CDR3 sequence: CASRPSGRTNEQFF. CDR3 sequence (DNA): TGTGCCAGCCGCCCTAGCGGGAGAACCAATGAGCAGTTCTTC.

This clone was found a few times. The CDR3 DNA is TGTGCCAGCAGCTCCCTCCCGATGAGGAGTAACACCGGGGAGCTGTTTTTT. Translation gives CASSSLPMRSNTGELFF. The chain is built from TRBV2 and TRBJ2-2, with D hard to call. The CDR3 spans 17 residues. Germline V gene sequence: CDR1 SNHLY, CDR2 FYNNEI. The V and J ends lost 6 bases and 2 bases respectively, with 19 bases between them.

The chain employs TRBV28 and TRBJ2-5, with 13 positions matching TRBD2. The CDR3 consists of 15 residues. The germline V gene encodes CDR1 MDHEN and CDR2 SYDVKM. Trimming at V came to 5 bases and at J to 3 bases, leaving 3 bases not matched to a gene. The CDR3 loop is CASSGLAGVEETQYF. CDR3 bases: TGTGCCAGCAGTGGACTAGCGGGGGTTGAAGAGACCCAGTACTTC.

The chain recombines TRBV7-9 with TRBJ2-7; TRBD2 aligns across 7 bases. V was pared by 5 bases and J by 3 bases, with 10 bases of the junction left unmatched. This CDR3 has 15 residues. Germline assignment: CDR1 SEHNR and CDR2 FQNEAQ (reference sequence). This chain's CDR3 is CASSLIRGRSYEQYF. The CDR3 bases are TGTGCCAGCAGCCTTATCCGCGGGAGAAGCTACGAGCAGTACTTC.

The chain joins TRBV7-3 to TRBJ2-1; TRBD2 matches 7 bases. CDR1 SGHTA and CDR2 FQGTGA come from the germline V gene. The V and J ends lost 5 bases and 10 bases, in that order; junction bases with no gene match: 8. This CDR3 contains 13 residues. The CDR3 nucleotides read TGTGCCAGCAGCGGCCCGACTAGCCAGGAGCAGTTCTTC. Residues: CASSGPTSQEQFF.

This rearrangement joins TRBV7-9 to TRBJ1-2; D gene ambiguous. Germline values: CDR1 SEHNR, CDR2 FQNEAQ (reference sequence). Trimming cost V 1 base and J 2 bases, with 8 bases left between them. The CDR3 totals 14 residues. The CDR3 DNA sequence: TGTGCCAGCAGCTTAGAGGTCCTCAACTATGGCTACACCTTC. Its protein product is CASSLEVLNYGYTF.

This chain joins TRBV5-1 and TRBJ2-7; D assignment may be TRBD1 or TRBD2 (5 bases each). CDR1 is SGHRS and CDR2 is YFSETQ in the germline V gene. The germline V and J ends were trimmed by 7 bases and 0 bases, with 14 bases remaining between them. The CDR3 is 14 residues long. Here the CDR3 DNA reads TGCGCCAGCTGCCGGGACCGCGGCTCCTACGAGCAGTACTTC. As protein: CASCRDRGSYEQYF.

This sequence joins TRBV2 and TRBJ2-7; the D gene is possibly TRBD2 (7 bases). This CDR3 is built from 13 residues. Germline assignment: CDR1 SNHLY and CDR2 FYNNEI. Trimming removed 5 bases from V and 5 bases from J, with 13 bases in between. CDR3 sequence reads: CASSSGGRNEQYF. The CDR3 bases are TGTGCCAGCAGTTCGGGGGGCAGGAACGAGCAGTACTTC.

The rearrangement joins TRBV28 to TRBJ1-5, with no clear D. This CDR3 has 15 amino acids. Germline-derived CDR1 and CDR2 are MDHEN and SYDVKM. V lost 6 bases and J 7 bases, leaving 19 bases between the germline ends. The CDR3 DNA is TGTGCCAGCAGCCCAAGGGCAGTTTTCAACCAGCCCCAGCATTTT. It is translated as CASSPRAVFNQPQHF.

The CDR3 sequence: CASSVVVELRGEQFF. The CDR3 coding sequence is TGTGCCAGCAGCGTAGTGGTGGAATTAAGGGGTGAGCAGTTCTTC. The chain carries TRBV9 and TRBJ2-1; perhaps TRBD1 as D (5 bases). The CDR3 is 15 residues long. Germline V gene sequence: CDR1 SGDLS, CDR2 YYNGEE. The V end was cut by 0 bases, the J end by 9 bases, with 16 bases between.

The genes are TRBV11-2 and TRBJ2-1; TRBD2 might be the D (5 bases). V gave up 4 bases and J gave up 4 bases, with 17 bases separating them. The V gene's germline CDR1 is SGHAT and CDR2 FQNNGV. There are 16 residues in the CDR3. In nucleotides, the CDR3 is TGTGCCAGCAGCTCTCGGGGAGTGGGATCATACAATGAGCAGTTCTTC. Protein: CASSSRGVGSYNEQFF.

The chain has TRBV5-1 and TRBJ2-7, with D possibly TRBD1 on 6 matching bases. V was shortened by 3 bases and J by 6 bases, with 10 bases between the two germline ends. The CDR3 totals 12 residues. Germline V gene lookup returns CDR1 SGHRS and CDR2 YFSETQ. The CDR3 reads CASSSTGLEQYF. In DNA form, the CDR3 reads TGCGCCAGCAGCTCGACAGGTCTCGAGCAGTACTTC.

The chain couples TRBV7-2 to TRBJ1-5; D might be TRBD1 (6 bases). Trimming took off 2 bases at V and 4 bases at J, with 18 bases between the two ends. CDR1 and CDR2 (germline): SGHTA, FQGNSA. CDR3 length equals 17 residues. The CDR3 DNA reads as TGTGCCAGCAGCTTATTCGGGGGGCAGGACGGTAATCAGCCCCAGCATTTT. Amino acids: CASSLFGGQDGNQPQHF. The full variable domain, with the rest looked up from reference TRBV7-2 and TRBJ1-5, is GAGVSQSPSNKVTEKGKDVELRCDPISGHTALYWYRQSLGQGLEFLIYFQGNSAPDKSGLPSDRFSAERTGGSVSTLTIQRTQQEDSAVYLCASSLFGGQDGNQPQHFGDGTRLSIL.

This chain connects TRBV5-4 to TRBJ2-1; D might be TRBD2 (5 bases). Trimming stripped 2 bases from V and 7 bases from J, with 16 bases between. The germline V gene has CDR1 SGHNT and CDR2 YYREEE (reference sequence). The CDR3 covers 15 residues. The CDR3 reads CASSFDPGTGNEQFF. The CDR3 DNA reads as TGTGCCAGCAGCTTTGATCCGGGAACGGGGAATGAGCAGTTCTTC.

This clone was found once. The gene calls are TRBV7-8 and TRBJ1-2; D is perhaps TRBD1 (6 bases). Germline V gene sequence: CDR1 SGHVS, CDR2 FQNEAQ. CDR3 size: 14 residues. The V gene lost 0 bases and the J gene lost 3 bases, with 8 bases spanning the gap. For the CDR3, the DNA is TGTGCCAGCAGCTTAGCGAGGGGGGACTATGGCTACACCTTC. It codes for CASSLARGDYGYTF.

The genes are TRBV9 and TRBJ2-1, with 11 positions matching TRBD2. After removal of 0 bases from V and 3 bases from J, the junction contained 5 bases not matched to a gene. This CDR3 region has 17 residues. The germline CDR1 and CDR2 sequences are SGDLS and YYNGEE. This CDR3 reads CASSVEGGLAVYNEQFF. The CDR3 DNA is TGTGCCAGCAGCGTAGAGGGGGGACTAGCGGTCTACAATGAGCAGTTCTTC.

The rearrangement links TRBV7-3 to TRBJ1-5; D gene ambiguous. V lost 2 bases and J lost 2, with 7 bases in between. This CDR3 has 14 amino acids. Germline CDR1 SGHTA, CDR2 FQGTGA. This chain's CDR3 is CASSLAIRNQPQHF. The CDR3 DNA reads TGTGCCAGCAGCTTAGCGATTCGCAATCAGCCCCAGCATTTT.